Below, one TCR beta chain is given with its context. What it recognizes is unknown. These data come from a study of T cell responses to AZD1222 COVID-19 vaccine. Study details: Second-dose schedules of about 4 or about 12 weeks were combined. General study points: Baseline seropositivity characterized only six AZD1222 recipients.

Sequencing used immunoSEQ multiplex PCR; TCRdb keeps in-frame clones, though not all of them. This table has approximately 99,000 clones, around 83% appearing once. V was pared by 3 bases and J by 0 bases, with 8 bases of the junction left unmatched. The germline CDR1 and CDR2 sequences are SGHVS and FQNEAQ. This CDR3 spans 17 amino acids. The specimen was peripheral blood, collected on day 0 of AZD1222 vaccination. The TCR was taken from an adult in good health. The V and J genes are TRBV7-8 and TRBJ1-3, with 7 bases fitting TRBD1. The CDR3 DNA reads TGTGCCAGCAGCTTCTCTGGACAGGCGTCCTCTGGAAACACCATATATTTT. Translated: CASSFSGQASSGNTIYF.